Below, 24 T cell receptor beta chains from the same sample are listed, as sequenced in a study of shared clonotypes between healthy human individuals. Only in-frame clones appear in the TCRdb table, and some are missing; sequencing was by immunoSEQ multiplex PCR. The sample has roughly 2.2 million clones, roughly 93% seen once. Sample: naive CD4+ T cells from PBMCs. Specified subset: CD45RA+ positively selected. These receptor sequences come from a man younger than 30 in good health. Some clones in this sample may be carry-over from other donors' samples.

V usage is TRBV4-3 and J usage is TRBJ2-7; D call uncertain. Germline CDR1 is LGHNA and CDR2 is YSLEER. The CDR3 sequence is 12 residues long. Trimming left V 0 bases short and J 7 bases short, with 7 bases between. CDR3 protein: CASSQDGNEQYF. CDR3 in DNA: TGCGCCAGCAGCCAAGATGGGAATGAGCAGTACTTC.

The chain carries TRBV13 and TRBJ1-2; 10 bases agree with TRBD1. The CDR3 loop spans 16 amino acids. Germline V gene data show CDR1 as PRHDT and CDR2 as FYEKMQ (reference sequence). J lost 6 bases, V lost 6 bases, and 13 bases had no gene match. The CDR3 DNA reads as TGTGCCAGCAGGTTCTCGACAGGGGGCACCTGGCATGGCTACACCTTC. Its translation: CASRFSTGGTWHGYTF.

The genes are TRBV19 and TRBJ2-7; tentatively, D is TRBD2 (6 bases). Germline V gene data show CDR1 as LNHDA and CDR2 as SQIVND (reference sequence). Between the trimmed V and J ends, which lost 4 bases and 2 bases, there was a span of 21 bases. This CDR3 region has 17 residues. CDR3 in DNA: TGTGCCAGTAGTAACCGAAGGGGAGCGGGCAGAACCTACGAGCAGTACTTC. Translating it yields CASSNRRGAGRTYEQYF.

This sequence joins TRBV19 and TRBJ2-7, with 11 bases lining up with TRBD2. Per the germline V gene, CDR1 is LNHDA and CDR2 is SQIVND (reference sequence). This CDR3 is 15 amino acids long. V trimming: 5 bases; J trimming: 3 bases; junction bases outside the gene matches: 6. The CDR3 is CASSVTSGRGYEQYF. CDR3 DNA sequence: TGTGCCAGTAGTGTAACTAGCGGGAGAGGCTACGAGCAGTACTTC.

The table lists this clone with a count of one. V gene TRBV7-8 combines with J gene TRBJ1-5, with D perhaps matching TRBD1 (5 bases). The V end lost 5 bases, the J end lost 0 bases, and 11 bases lay between the germline ends. CDR3 length equals 15 residues. The germline gives CDR1 SGHVS, CDR2 FQNEAQ. The DNA for the CDR3 is TGTGCCAGCAGCCCTCGGGGGTATAGCAATCAGCCCCAGCATTTT. As protein: CASSPRGYSNQPQHF.

The chain employs TRBV5-6 and TRBJ2-7, with D perhaps TRBD1 or TRBD2 (6 bases each). The CDR3 runs 14 residues. Trimming removed 1 base at V and 6 bases at J, with 14 bases between. Germline lookup yields CDR1 SGHDT and CDR2 YYEEEE. This CDR3 is CASSLRGAGAEQYF. The CDR3 nucleotides are TGTGCCAGCAGCTTGAGGGGGGCAGGGGCCGAGCAGTACTTC.

In DNA form, the CDR3 reads TGTGCCAGCAGTGAAAGGACTAGCGGGAGAGGAACGGATACGCAGTATTTT. Encoded protein: CASSERTSGRGTDTQYF. The V and J genes are TRBV2 and TRBJ2-3; 13 nucleotides line up with TRBD2. Germline CDR1 and CDR2: SNHLY and FYNNEI. The ends lost 2 bases at V and 6 bases at J; junction bases unmatched: 8. This CDR3 spans 17 amino acids.

In this sample, this clone turned up once. The gene calls are TRBV15 and TRBJ2-7; D possibly corresponds to TRBD2 (6 bases). Germline-derived CDR1 and CDR2 are LNHNV and YYDKDF (reference sequence). V was cut by 3 bases and J by 4 bases, with 13 bases left in between. CDR3 length: 14 amino acids. The CDR3 spells CATSRGGRDYEQYF. CDR3 sequence (DNA): TGTGCCACCAGCAGGGGTGGGCGGGATTACGAGCAGTACTTC. Supplemented by reference TRBV15 and TRBJ2-7, the full variable domain reads DAMVIQNPRYQVTQFGKPVTLSCSQTLNHNVMYWYQQKSSQAPKLLFHYYDKDFNNEADTPDNFQSRRPNTSFCFLDIRSPGLGDTAMYLCATSRGGRDYEQYFGPGTRLTVT.

The rearrangement links TRBV4-2 to TRBJ2-1, with D possibly TRBD1 on 6 matching bases. This CDR3 contains 18 residues. From germline, CDR1 is LGHNA and CDR2 YNFKEQ. V dropped 0 bases and J dropped 0 bases, with 15 bases sitting between them. This chain's CDR3 is CASSQEGTNLGSYNEQFF. The CDR3 nucleotides are TGTGCCAGCAGCCAAGAAGGGACAAACCTGGGCTCCTACAATGAGCAGTTCTTC.

As regards this clone: Other DNA sequences of this sample code for an identical CDR3. The chain couples TRBV28 to TRBJ1-2; D unclear. The CDR3 sequence is 12 residues long. CDR1 is MDHEN, CDR2 SYDVKM, per germline. Trimming took 2 bases from V and 2 from J, leaving 3 bases between them. CDR3 sequence reads: CASSLVNYGYTF. As DNA, the CDR3 is TGTGCCAGCAGTTTAGTAAACTATGGCTACACCTTC.

The chain links TRBV5-1 to TRBJ2-7, with D possibly matching TRBD1 (6 bases). Germline V gives CDR1 SGHRS, CDR2 YFSETQ. This CDR3 has 14 amino acids. Trimming removed 2 bases from V and 3 bases from J, with 12 bases in between. The CDR3 spells CASSFQGPIYEQYF. The DNA for the CDR3 is TGCGCCAGCAGCTTCCAGGGGCCGATCTACGAGCAGTACTTC.

The J gene is TRBJ2-7, the V gene TRBV11-2; D gene uncertain. This CDR3 spans 15 amino acids. V shed 5 bases and J shed 2 bases, with 16 bases lying between them. Germline CDR1 and CDR2: SGHAT and FQNNGV. CDR3 DNA sequence: TGTGCCAGCAGCGAAGGTATGAGTGACCCCTACGAGCAGTACTTC. This encodes CASSEGMSDPYEQYF.

Turning to this clone: Distinct nucleotide sequences in the sample also encode this CDR3. J is TRBJ1-3 and V is TRBV5-1; D unclear. Germline CDR1 and CDR2: SGHRS and YFSETQ. This CDR3 comprises 13 residues. Trimming removed 5 bases at V and 0 bases at J, with 6 bases between. CDR3: CASSGSSGNTIYF. The CDR3 DNA follows: TGCGCCAGCAGTGGTAGCTCTGGAAACACCATATATTTT.

This chain uses TRBV11-3 with TRBJ2-1, with TRBD1 matching 8 bases. CDR3 length equals 15 residues. V shed 5 bases, J shed 5 bases, and the junction held 8 bases outside the gene matches. The germline CDR1 and CDR2 sequences are SGHNT and YENEEA. As DNA, the CDR3 is TGTGCCAGCAGCCTAAGGACAGGGTCTGACAATGAGCAGTTCTTC. Translated: CASSLRTGSDNEQFF.

This chain links TRBV7-8 with TRBJ2-1; D not certain. Germline CDR1 and CDR2: SGHVS and FQNEAQ. The CDR3 length is 14 residues. V lost 5 bases, J lost 0 bases, and 8 bases lay in between. This chain's CDR3 is CASSVRSSYNEQFF. CDR3 nucleotides: TGTGCCAGCAGCGTCCGTAGCTCCTACAATGAGCAGTTCTTC. Full variable domain (missing parts from reference TRBV7-8 and TRBJ2-1): GAGVSQSPRYKVAKRGQDVALRCDPISGHVSLFWYQQALGQGPEFLTYFQNEAQLDKSGLPSDRFFAERPEGSVSTLKIQRTQQEDSAVYLCASSVRSSYNEQFFGPGTRLTVL.

Only a few counts were recorded for this clone. Different DNA sequences within this sample yield the same CDR3. The chain carries TRBV19 and TRBJ2-5; D ambiguous. The germline V gene encodes CDR1 LNHDA and CDR2 SQIVND (reference sequence). The CDR3 runs 10 residues. V lost 10 bases and J 5 bases, leaving 8 bases between the germline ends. The CDR3 sequence is CATGRETQYF. Here the CDR3 DNA reads TGTGCCACCGGACGCGAGACCCAGTACTTC.

The chain combines TRBV9 with TRBJ2-5, with D tentatively TRBD1 (6 bases). There are 14 residues in the CDR3. The V gene lost 3 bases and the J gene lost 0 bases, with 9 bases spanning the gap. Germline V gene data show CDR1 as SGDLS and CDR2 as YYNGEE. The CDR3 is CASSATGHQETQYF. The CDR3 DNA reads TGTGCCAGCAGCGCGACAGGTCACCAAGAGACCCAGTACTTC.

The rearrangement uses TRBV4-1 and TRBJ2-1; TRBD2 matches 12 bases. CDR3 length: 15 amino acids. Unmatched junction bases numbered 10, after V lost 6 bases and J lost 10 bases. Looked up from germline, CDR1 is MGHRA and CDR2 is YSYEKL. CDR3 DNA: TGCGCCAGCAGACCTCTAGCGGGAGGGCCGGGCGAGCAGTTCTTC. Translated: CASRPLAGGPGEQFF.

The chain has TRBV5-6 and TRBJ1-2; perhaps TRBD1 as D (6 bases). The length of the CDR3 is 15 residues. Trimming took off 3 bases at V and 7 bases at J, with 19 bases between the two ends. The germline V gene has CDR1 SGHDT and CDR2 YYEEEE. CDR3 region: CASSSGADRSSGYTF. CDR3 nucleotides: TGTGCCAGCAGCTCAGGGGCGGATCGGTCCTCTGGCTACACCTTC.

This clone was seen just once. The genes are TRBV28 and TRBJ2-1; 10 nucleotides align to TRBD2. CDR1 is MDHEN and CDR2 is SYDVKM in the germline V gene. This CDR3 comprises 15 residues. V lost 6 bases and J lost 8; bases outside the gene matches: 10. CDR3 sequence (DNA): TGTGCCAGCAGGGACGGACTAGCGGTCCTCCATGAGCAGTTCTTC. It is translated as CASRDGLAVLHEQFF.

This chain joins TRBV6-6 and TRBJ2-7, with D perhaps matching TRBD1 (5 bases). The V end lost 3 bases, the J end lost 4 bases, and 16 bases lay between the germline ends. The CDR3 length is 15 residues. Germline CDR1 is MNHNY and CDR2 is SVGAGI (reference sequence). DNA of the CDR3: TGTGCCAGCAGTTATCCCAGGGCGACTCAGTACGAGCAGTACTTC. This codes for CASSYPRATQYEQYF.

The rearrangement uses TRBV7-8 and TRBJ1-5, with unresolved D. CDR3 length: 14 residues. CDR1 SGHVS and CDR2 FQNEAQ come from the germline V gene. Deletions cut 4 bases from V and 6 bases from J, with 13 bases between. The CDR3 coding sequence is TGTGCCAGCAGCTCGGGGTCTTCTAGTCAGCCCCAGCATTTT. Its translation: CASSSGSSSQPQHF. The whole variable domain, filled in from reference TRBV7-8 and TRBJ1-5, reads GAGVSQSPRYKVAKRGQDVALRCDPISGHVSLFWYQQALGQGPEFLTYFQNEAQLDKSGLPSDRFFAERPEGSVSTLKIQRTQQEDSAVYLCASSSGSSSQPQHFGDGTRLSIL.

Written as DNA, the CDR3 is TGTGCCAGCAGCTTAGAAGGGCCTTTAGGGAATGAGCAGTTCTTC. Translation: CASSLEGPLGNEQFF. This rearrangement joins TRBV7-3 to TRBJ2-1, with D hard to call. Trimming shortened V by 2 bases and J by 7 bases, and 15 bases separated the two germline ends. Germline CDR1 is SGHTA and CDR2 is FQGTGA. This CDR3 is 15 amino acids long.

The rearrangement joins TRBV5-6 to TRBJ2-7; 7 bases are shared with TRBD1. The CDR3 spans 16 residues. CDR1 SGHDT and CDR2 YYEEEE come from the germline V gene. V gave up 4 bases and J gave up 5 bases; unmatched junction bases: 15. The CDR3 DNA reads as TGTGCCAGCAGCCTATTGGGGCAGGGGGACCCCCACGAGCAGTACTTC. Its translation: CASSLLGQGDPHEQYF.